This TCR beta chain was observed in a study of blood T cell repertoires in COVID-19 (TCRdb year 2020). In terms of the full investigation: Samples covering the acute and convalescent phases of COVID-19 were provided by collaborators in the United States, Italy and Spain. The prospective study material was composed of cDNA or gDNA derived from T cells, B-cell-depleted T cells, or PBMCs. Subjects who had been exposed to COVID-19, were actively infected with it, or had recovered from it provided the deeply sampled blood TCRbeta repertoires that made up the dataset. The repertoires were made available in a free public database intended to serve as a resource for research on the immune response to SARS-CoV-2. The samples were drawn from the first 160 participants of the ongoing ImmuneRACE study and from 1,254 subjects provided by 6 global collaborators. Sample metadata almost always included a de-identified subject ID, COVID-19 status, age in years and sex. Where HLA class I and class II types were available, the types were taken from metadata supplied by the sample provider, not from assay-based typing. General conclusions and limits of the study: The amount of clinical and demographic metadata varied by source and participant and was provided uncurated.

There are 13 amino acids in the CDR3, from cysteine to phenylalanine inclusive. Only the CDR3 DNA is retained, 39 bases long and in frame from the first base. CDR1 is given as SGHRS and CDR2 as YFSETQ, both from the germline V gene. V was cut back by 2 bases and J by 0 bases, leaving a gap of 5 bases between them. As for this clone: No antigen is known for it. Base qualities are not at hand, and no much larger clone is one base apart.

One collaborating source in Seattle enrolled patients while the patients were actively infected and followed the patients over time throughout the course of disease. Whole blood was collected in K2EDTA tubes by collaborating institutions according to the institutions' own protocols. For TCRbeta analysis, collaborator samples were shipped as frozen whole blood, as isolated PBMCs, or as DNA extracted from either sample type. The immunoSEQ Assay, a bias-controlled multiplex PCR, was used to amplify TCRbeta CDR3 regions from genomic DNA. The authors' pipeline ran thus. The number of nucleated cells in each sample was estimated from the amplification of reference gene primers within the assay. To quantify the absolute abundance of each unique TCRbeta CDR3 rearrangement, sequence reads were collapsed and filtered. For each sample, productive Simpson clonality was calculated as the square root of Simpson's diversity index over productive rearrangements. The table was pulled from immuneACCESS by TCRdb, which kept in-frame rearrangements only. Such tables lose some clones; where checked, under half of the loss comes from unresolved V genes, and the rest has no known cause. V and J calls and clone size are as listed in that table; D and trimming were resolved from the DNA. A total of about 240,000 clones appear in this sample, 70% to 90% of them only once. The ten largest account for 9.5% to 13% of the sample.

This clonotype was obtained from a woman in her forties or fifties with COVID-19, enrolled during active disease. Sequencing was done on a sample of peripheral blood. The chain is made from TRBV5-1 and TRBJ1-1, with an unclear D gene assignment. The DNA is as follows: TGCGCCAGCAGCTTTAATCTGAACACTGAAGCTTTCTTT. The resulting protein is CASSFNLNTEAFF.